What follows are 22 T cell receptor beta chains derived from one specimen sequenced in a study of shared clonotypes between healthy human individuals. The table came from immunoSEQ multiplex PCR; TCRdb's copy has only in-frame clones and leaves some out. The sample contains around 750,000 clones, over 65% of which appear only once. The sequencing input was memory CD4+ T cells sorted from blood. Regarding subset: CD45RA-negative fraction. These TCRs come from a woman aged 25 to 45 in good health.

This clone was seen only once. The chain links TRBV19 to TRBJ1-5; TRBD1 matches at 9 bases. With V trimmed by 4 bases and J by 4 bases, 5 bases remained unmatched. Germline-derived CDR1 and CDR2 are LNHDA and SQIVND (reference sequence). The CDR3 consists of 15 residues. The CDR3 DNA is TGTGCCAGTAGTACTACAGGGGGCTTTAATCAGCCCCAGCATTTT. It yields the protein CASSTTGGFNQPQHF.

As regards this clone: A much larger clone lies a single base off, so this may be a read error. At the DNA level, this CDR3 is encoded by other sequences in the same sample as well. This sequence joins TRBV2 and TRBJ2-1; D is unclear. Looked up from germline, CDR1 is SNHLY and CDR2 is FYNNEI. The CDR3 runs 11 residues. Trimming cost V 3 bases and J 5 bases, with 2 bases left between them. Written as DNA, the CDR3 is TGTGCCAGCAGTGAGGACAATGAGCAGTTCTTC. As protein: CASSEDNEQFF.

This clone came up a few times. The rearrangement uses TRBV25-1 and TRBJ2-1; TRBD1 matches 7 bases. CDR3 size: 16 residues. The J segment lost 3 bases and the V segment lost 5 bases, leaving 10 bases of the junction unmatched. Germline CDR1 and CDR2: MGHDK and SYGVNS. DNA for the CDR3: TGTGCCAGCAGTCACACAGGGGACCCTAACTACAATGAGCAGTTCTTC. This encodes CASSHTGDPNYNEQFF.

The chain combines TRBV13 with TRBJ1-1; D may be TRBD1 (5 bases). V lost 0 bases, J lost 1 base, and 6 bases lay in between. The CDR3 totals 14 residues. CDR1 and CDR2 (germline): PRHDT, FYEKMQ (reference sequence). DNA of the CDR3: TGTGCCAGCAGCTTAGGAGACAGGAACACTGAAGCTTTCTTT. It translates to CASSLGDRNTEAFF.

The chain couples TRBV19 to TRBJ2-2; D could derive from TRBD1 or TRBD2 (5 bases each). The V end lost 5 bases, the J end lost 4 bases, and 11 bases lay between the germline ends. The CDR3 length is 14 residues. CDR1 and CDR2 (germline): LNHDA, SQIVND (reference sequence). The CDR3 nucleotides are TGTGCCAGTAGTCCGGATGGGGGCACCGGGGAGCTGTTTTTT. It is translated as CASSPDGGTGELFF. Combining the CDR3 with reference TRBV19 and TRBJ2-2 gives the whole variable domain DGGITQSPKYLFRKEGQNVTLSCEQNLNHDAMYWYRQDPGQGLRLIYYSQIVNDFQKGDIAEGYSVSREKKESFPLTVTSAQKNPTAFYLCASSPDGGTGELFFGEGSRLTVL.

The gene calls are TRBV7-2 and TRBJ2-7; D unclear. Germline CDR1 is SGHTA and CDR2 is FQGNSA. There are 14 residues in the CDR3. V was pared by 2 bases and J by 7 bases, with 15 bases between. The CDR3 DNA is TGTGCCAGCAGCTTACTAATTCCTTTGGGGGAGCAGTACTTC. As protein: CASSLLIPLGEQYF.

V gene TRBV5-4 combines with J gene TRBJ2-3; tentatively, D is TRBD1 or TRBD2 (5 bases each). V was trimmed by 0 bases and J by 1 base, leaving 9 bases between them. Germline values: CDR1 SGHNT, CDR2 YYREEE (reference sequence). This CDR3 region has 15 residues. DNA for the CDR3: TGTGCCAGCAGCTTGGCCTTGGGGGGCACAGATACGCAGTATTTT. Amino acid sequence: CASSLALGGTDTQYF. Based on the CDR3 plus reference TRBV5-4 and TRBJ2-3, the full variable domain is ETGVTQSPTHLIKTRGQQVTLRCSSQSGHNTVSWYQQALGQGPQFIFQYYREEENGRGNFPPRFSGLQFPNYSSELNVNALELDDSALYLCASSLALGGTDTQYFGPGTRLTVL.

This clone has only one observation. The chain joins TRBV5-1 to TRBJ2-5, with D tentatively TRBD1 (6 bases). Looked up from germline, CDR1 is SGHRS and CDR2 is YFSETQ. The CDR3 is made up of 14 amino acids. The ends were cut back, 0 bases at V and 5 bases at J, with 11 bases in the middle. This CDR3 reads CASSLDRVTETQYF. The CDR3 coding sequence is TGCGCCAGCAGCTTGGACAGGGTGACGGAGACCCAGTACTTC.

This rearrangement joins TRBV29-1 to TRBJ2-7; TRBD1 or TRBD2 may be the D gene (5 bases each). V was cut by 4 bases and J by 2 bases, with 9 bases left in between. The CDR3 is 12 amino acids. Germline values: CDR1 SQVTM, CDR2 ANQGSEA. The CDR3 loop reads CSVVRGAYEQYF. CDR3 in DNA: TGCAGCGTTGTGAGAGGGGCCTACGAGCAGTACTTC.

The J gene is TRBJ1-4, the V gene TRBV6-6, with 10 nucleotides matching TRBD1. Germline V CDR1 and CDR2: MNHNY, SVGAGI (reference sequence). There are 16 residues in the CDR3. V trimming: 5 bases; J trimming: 1 base; junction bases outside the gene matches: 4. The CDR3 protein is CASSRDRGLTNEKLFF. DNA of the CDR3: TGTGCCAGCAGTCGCGACAGGGGGCTAACTAATGAAAAACTGTTTTTT.

This clone has a handful of counts. The chain combines TRBV5-1 with TRBJ1-1, with D possibly being TRBD1 (6 bases). Deletions cut 0 bases from V and 4 bases from J, with 13 bases between. The germline CDR1 and CDR2 sequences are SGHRS and YFSETQ. The CDR3 totals 15 residues. The CDR3, as DNA: TGCGCCAGCAGCTTGGGGGCAGGGGAGGGCACTGAAGCTTTCTTT. Protein sequence: CASSLGAGEGTEAFF. Full variable domain (missing parts from reference TRBV5-1 and TRBJ1-1): KAGVTQTPRYLIKTRGQQVTLSCSPISGHRSVSWYQQTPGQGLQFLFEYFSETQRNKGNFPGRFSGRQFSNSRSEMNVSTLELGDSALYLCASSLGAGEGTEAFFGQGTRLTVV.

The rearrangement links TRBV6-6 to TRBJ2-5; 8 positions match TRBD1. CDR1 is MNHNY and CDR2 is SVGAGI in the germline V gene (reference sequence). The CDR3 contains 14 residues. The J segment lost 5 bases and the V segment lost 4 bases, leaving 6 bases of the junction unmatched. CDR3 nucleotides: TGTGCCAGCAGTTTCAGGGGGCAGGGGGAGACCCAGTACTTC. Translation: CASSFRGQGETQYF.

V and J are TRBV19 and TRBJ2-5, with a weak D call TRBD2 (5 bases). The V and J ends lost 5 bases and 4 bases respectively, with 20 bases between them. Germline lookup yields CDR1 LNHDA and CDR2 SQIVND (reference sequence). The CDR3 contains 16 residues. In DNA, the CDR3 is TGTGCCAGTAGTCCGACCCGAACGGGGTCGGGAGAGACCCAGTACTTC. Amino acid sequence: CASSPTRTGSGETQYF.

The chain carries TRBV2 and TRBJ2-6; no definite D call. Germline V gene data show CDR1 as SNHLY and CDR2 as FYNNEI. This CDR3 is 15 amino acids long. V gave up 8 bases and J gave up 0 bases, with 11 bases separating them. This CDR3 reads CASELERSGANVLTF. The CDR3, as DNA: TGTGCCAGCGAGCTGGAGCGCTCTGGGGCCAACGTCCTGACTTTC.

The chain links TRBV14 to TRBJ2-5, with TRBD1 matching 12 bases. Germline V lookup: CDR1 SGHDN, CDR2 FVKESK. CDR3 length: 17 amino acids. V gave up 1 base and J gave up 4 bases; unmatched junction bases: 7. The CDR3 nucleotides read TGTGCCAGCAGCCAAGTCTGGGACAGGGGGCCTCGAGAGACCCAGTACTTC. Translating it yields CASSQVWDRGPRETQYF. The variable domain in full, with the rest retrieved from reference TRBV14 and TRBJ2-5, is EAGVTQFPSHSVIEKGQTVTLRCDPISGHDNLYWYRRVMGKEIKFLLHFVKESKQDESGMPNNRFLAERTGGTYSTLKVQPAELEDSGVYFCASSQVWDRGPRETQYFGPGTRLLVL.

The rearrangement links TRBV5-1 to TRBJ2-7; D ambiguous. Trimming pared 2 bases from V and 3 bases from J, leaving 15 bases between. The CDR3 has 15 residues. The germline V gene has CDR1 SGHRS and CDR2 YFSETQ. In DNA form, the CDR3 reads TGCGCCAGCAGCTTCGATGCTTTTGAGAACTACGAGCAGTACTTC. The encoded protein is CASSFDAFENYEQYF.

The chain recombines TRBV2 with TRBJ2-3; TRBD2 matches at 8 bases. This CDR3 has 14 residues. Germline-derived CDR1 and CDR2 are SNHLY and FYNNEI. With 6 bases clipped from V and 3 bases from J, the junction kept 5 bases outside the gene matches. In DNA, the CDR3 is TGTGCCAGCAGGGAGCGGGAGCTGACAGATACGCAGTATTTT. This sequence encodes CASRERELTDTQYF. The full variable domain, with the rest looked up from reference TRBV2 and TRBJ2-3, is EPEVTQTPSHQVTQMGQEVILRCVPISNHLYFYWYRQILGQKVEFLVSFYNNEISEKSEIFDDQFSVERPDGSNFTLKIRSTKLEDSAMYFCASRERELTDTQYFGPGTRLTVL.

The chain recombines TRBV2 with TRBJ1-5; weak D call: TRBD1 (5 bases). Trimming left V 7 bases short and J 3 bases short, with 13 bases between. The CDR3 extends over 14 amino acids. In germline, CDR1 is SNHLY, CDR2 FYNNEI. The CDR3 loop is CASKRQGINQPQHF. The CDR3 region has the DNA TGTGCCAGCAAAAGGCAGGGTATCAATCAGCCCCAGCATTTT.

The chain carries TRBV18 and TRBJ2-3; 10 positions agree with TRBD1. Germline V gene lookup returns CDR1 KGHSH and CDR2 LQKENI. The V and J ends lost 2 bases and 3 bases, in that order; junction bases with no gene match: 5. CDR3 length: 16 amino acids. The CDR3 DNA is TGTGCCAGCTCACCAGGGACAGGGGTAATTACAGATACGCAGTATTTT. This codes for CASSPGTGVITDTQYF.

V is TRBV19 and J is TRBJ1-5, with 9 bases lining up with TRBD1. Germline V gene lookup returns CDR1 LNHDA and CDR2 SQIVND (reference sequence). With V trimmed by 4 bases and J by 6 bases, 10 bases remained unmatched. The CDR3 is 16 residues long. The CDR3 sequence: CASSSGQGSATQPQHF. DNA of the CDR3: TGTGCCAGTAGTAGTGGACAGGGGAGTGCGACTCAGCCCCAGCATTTT.

The chain recombines TRBV9 with TRBJ1-3; D might be TRBD1 (6 bases). In germline, CDR1 is SGDLS, CDR2 YYNGEE. The ends were cut back, 7 bases at V and 4 bases at J, with 12 bases in the middle. The CDR3 has 13 amino acids. CDR3 coding DNA: TGTGCCAGCGGTGGGGGCGCGGGAAACACCATATATTTT. This sequence encodes CASGGGAGNTIYF.

This clone was seen just once. This chain uses TRBV6-5 with TRBJ1-2; D possibly corresponds to TRBD1 (5 bases). Looked up from germline, CDR1 is MNHEY and CDR2 is SVGAGI. Trimming took off 2 bases at V and 2 bases at J, with 12 bases between the two ends. The CDR3 extends over 15 amino acids. The CDR3 is CASSYVGAPNYGYTF. CDR3 DNA sequence: TGTGCCAGCAGTTACGTAGGGGCCCCAAACTATGGCTACACCTTC.